One sample yielded the 16 T cell receptor beta chains listed below, sequenced in a study of response to subunit inactivated influenza vaccine. TCRdb itself ran the RT-PCR reads through MiXCR, one entry per CDR3 protein. The sample consists of 150,000 to 200,000 distinct CDR3 sequences, 9.5% to 15% of them appearing once. This sample was also put to use in a study of T cells expressing NK-cell markers. That paper notes: UMIs were included in TCR beta cDNA generated by 5'RACE template switching.

The source was CD8+ T cells sorted from PBMCs, collected 12 days after vaccination. These receptors originate from a man aged 45-65 years who received an inactivated influenza vaccine.

This clonotype occurred a few times. V and J are TRBV6-1 and TRBJ1-2, with D possibly TRBD1 on 5 matching bases. This CDR3 is built from 13 residues. Germline V gene data show CDR1 as MNHNS and CDR2 as SASEGT. Trimming pared 1 base from V and 4 bases from J, leaving 7 bases between. The CDR3 DNA sequence: TGTGCCAGCAGTGAAGGACAGTCCTATGGCTACACCTTC. Protein sequence: CASSEGQSYGYTF.

The chain combines TRBV20-1 with TRBJ1-2; D remains ambiguous. The CDR3 totals 13 residues. The V end lost 6 bases, the J end lost 1 base, and 12 bases lay between the germline ends. Germline V CDR1 and CDR2: DFQATT, SNEGSKA (reference sequence). CDR3 nucleotides: TGCAGTGCAGAACAGCTTTTTAACTATGGCTACACCTTC. Amino acids: CSAEQLFNYGYTF.

This clonotype was recorded a few times. CDR3 amino acids: CASSLMGAGELFF. The CDR3 bases are TGTGCCAGCAGTTTAATGGGGGCCGGGGAGCTGTTTTTT. The J gene is TRBJ2-2, the V gene TRBV27; D possibly matches TRBD1 or TRBD2 (5 bases each). Germline lookup yields CDR1 MNHEY and CDR2 SMNVEV (reference sequence). V was shortened by 2 bases and J by 6 bases, with 7 bases between the two germline ends. The CDR3 has 13 amino acids.

V is TRBV27 and J is TRBJ1-4, with 9 positions matching TRBD1. V gave up 4 bases and J gave up 8 bases; unmatched junction bases: 11. The CDR3 runs to 16 residues. Germline values: CDR1 MNHEY, CDR2 SMNVEV (reference sequence). The CDR3 loop reads CASSSTTGGAREKLFF. CDR3 coding DNA: TGTGCCAGCAGTTCGACAACAGGGGGCGCGAGGGAAAAACTGTTTTTT. The whole variable domain, remainder taken from reference TRBV27 and TRBJ1-4, is EAQVTQNPRYLITVTGKKLTVTCSQNMNHEYMSWYRQDPGLGLRQIYYSMNVEVTDKGDVPEGYKVSRKEKRNFPLILESPSPNQTSLYFCASSSTTGGAREKLFFGSGTQLSVL.

This clonotype showed up just a few times. This chain connects TRBV20-1 to TRBJ2-1; TRBD1 or TRBD2 may be the D gene (5 bases each). The CDR3 extends over 14 amino acids. V lost 1 base and J lost 2, with 9 bases in between. The germline CDR1 and CDR2 sequences are DFQATT and SNEGSKA (reference sequence). CDR3 DNA: TGCAGTGCTAGAGCCCGGGACGCCTACAATGAGCAGTTCTTC. Amino acid sequence: CSARARDAYNEQFF.

This clonotype appeared a few times. This chain joins TRBV28 and TRBJ2-7, with a possible D match to TRBD1 (6 bases). The CDR3 consists of 14 residues. V was clipped by 3 bases and J by 4 bases, with 13 bases between them. CDR1 and CDR2 from the germline V gene are MDHEN and SYDVKM. In nucleotides, the CDR3 is TGTGCCAGCAGTTTCCGACTCAGGGGATACGAGCAGTACTTC. Protein: CASSFRLRGYEQYF.

In its sample, this clonotype was seen a few times. The gene calls are TRBV6-2 or TRBV6-3 and TRBJ2-1; D possibly corresponds to TRBD1 (6 bases). The germline CDR1 and CDR2 sequences are MNHEY and SVGEGT. The V and J ends lost 5 bases and 6 bases respectively, with 14 bases between them. The CDR3 sequence is 14 residues long. This CDR3 reads CASSLSWGPNEQFF. CDR3 bases: TGTGCCAGCAGTCTTTCCTGGGGGCCCAATGAGCAGTTCTTC.

This clonotype was seen only a few times. This rearrangement joins TRBV6-2 or TRBV6-3 to TRBJ2-3, with 8 bases matching TRBD2. The J segment lost 4 bases and the V segment lost 2 bases, leaving 5 bases of the junction unmatched. This CDR3 region has 15 residues. The V gene's germline CDR1 is MNHEY and CDR2 SVGEGT. In nucleotides, the CDR3 is TGTGCCAGCAGTTACGCTTCAGCGGGAGCAGATACGCAGTATTTT. Its translation: CASSYASAGADTQYF.

This sequence joins TRBV9 and TRBJ2-5, with D maybe TRBD1 (6 bases). CDR1 and CDR2 from the germline V gene are SGDLS and YYNGEE. Trimming removed 3 bases at V and 2 bases at J, with 11 bases between. This CDR3 has 14 residues. This chain's CDR3 is CASSADRLQETQYF. The CDR3, as DNA: TGTGCCAGCAGCGCCGACAGGCTTCAAGAGACCCAGTACTTC.

This chain joins TRBV6-1 and TRBJ2-7; 10 nucleotides align to TRBD1. CDR3 length: 19 residues. CDR1 MNHNS and CDR2 SASEGT come from the germline V gene. V was pared by 0 bases and J by 5 bases, with 16 bases of the junction left unmatched. The CDR3 nucleotides read TGTGCCAGCAGTGAAGCCCCGGGACAGGGGTTACCATTCCTCCACGAGCAGTACTTC. The encoded protein is CASSEAPGQGLPFLHEQYF.

V and J are TRBV30 and TRBJ2-7, with unresolved D. CDR1 is GTSNPN and CDR2 is SVGIG in the germline V gene (reference sequence). This CDR3 has 13 amino acids. V lost 6 bases to trimming and J lost 1 base, with 13 bases between them. In DNA, the CDR3 is TGTGCCTGCCGCGACGGGTCTTCCTACGAGCAGTACTTC. Amino acids: CACRDGSSYEQYF. The whole variable domain, filled in from reference TRBV30 and TRBJ2-7, reads SQTIHQWPATLVQPVGSPLSLECTVEGTSNPNLYWYRQAAGRGLQLLFYSVGIGQISSEVPQNLSASRPQDRQFILSSKKLLLSDSGFYLCACRDGSSYEQYFGPGTRLTVT.

The V and J genes are TRBV13 and TRBJ2-3; 9 nucleotides line up with TRBD1. The ends lost 5 bases at V and 4 bases at J; junction bases unmatched: 4. This CDR3 has 14 residues. CDR1 PRHDT and CDR2 FYEKMQ come from the germline V gene (reference sequence). The CDR3 region has the DNA TGTGCCAGCAGCCAACGGACAGGGGCAGATACGCAGTATTTT. This encodes CASSQRTGADTQYF.

This clonotype was seen more than once but under ten times. This sequence joins TRBV28 and TRBJ2-7, with a tentative D call TRBD2 (5 bases). The CDR3 sequence is 16 residues long. Germline V gene data show CDR1 as MDHEN and CDR2 as SYDVKM. V lost 7 bases, J lost 0 bases, and 19 bases lay in between. CDR3 loop: CASTHPYGESSYEQYF. For the CDR3, the DNA is TGTGCCAGCACACACCCGTACGGGGAAAGCTCCTACGAGCAGTACTTC. The full variable domain, in which reference TRBV28 and TRBJ2-7 provide the parts outside the CDR3, is DVKVTQSSRYLVKRTGEKVFLECVQDMDHENMFWYRQDPGLGLRLIYFSYDVKMKEKGDIPEGYSVSREKKERFSLILESASTNQTSMYLCASTHPYGESSYEQYFGPGTRLTVT.

This clonotype has at least ten counts. V and J are TRBV4-2 and TRBJ1-1; D not resolved. This CDR3 is built from 14 residues. With 5 bases removed from V and 5 bases from J, the gap between germline ends came to 15 bases. Germline V gene sequence: CDR1 LGHNA, CDR2 YNFKEQ. The CDR3: CASSEVEGLTEAFF. The CDR3 DNA follows: TGTGCCAGCAGCGAGGTGGAAGGGTTGACTGAAGCTTTCTTT.

This clonotype was observed a few times. The V and J genes are TRBV15 and TRBJ1-1; D call uncertain. Germline V gives CDR1 LNHNV, CDR2 YYDKDF (reference sequence). Trimming removed 0 bases at V and 3 bases at J, with 11 bases between. The CDR3 extends over 15 amino acids. CDR3 sequence: CATSRERNIHTEAFF. The CDR3 region has the DNA TGTGCCACCAGCAGAGAAAGGAACATACACACTGAAGCTTTCTTT. Complete variable domain (other parts from reference TRBV15 and TRBJ1-1): DAMVIQNPRYQVTQFGKPVTLSCSQTLNHNVMYWYQQKSSQAPKLLFHYYDKDFNNEADTPDNFQSRRPNTSFCFLDIRSPGLGDTAMYLCATSRERNIHTEAFFGQGTRLTVV.

This clonotype was seen a few times. The rearrangement uses TRBV4-2 and TRBJ2-1; 7 bases are a match to TRBD1. Trimming at V came to 5 bases and at J to 15 bases, leaving 7 bases not matched to a gene. The CDR3 has 11 residues. Germline V lookup: CDR1 LGHNA, CDR2 YNFKEQ. The CDR3 bases are TGTGCCAGCAGCTCCGGGACAGAGGGGTTCTTC. As protein: CASSSGTEGFF.